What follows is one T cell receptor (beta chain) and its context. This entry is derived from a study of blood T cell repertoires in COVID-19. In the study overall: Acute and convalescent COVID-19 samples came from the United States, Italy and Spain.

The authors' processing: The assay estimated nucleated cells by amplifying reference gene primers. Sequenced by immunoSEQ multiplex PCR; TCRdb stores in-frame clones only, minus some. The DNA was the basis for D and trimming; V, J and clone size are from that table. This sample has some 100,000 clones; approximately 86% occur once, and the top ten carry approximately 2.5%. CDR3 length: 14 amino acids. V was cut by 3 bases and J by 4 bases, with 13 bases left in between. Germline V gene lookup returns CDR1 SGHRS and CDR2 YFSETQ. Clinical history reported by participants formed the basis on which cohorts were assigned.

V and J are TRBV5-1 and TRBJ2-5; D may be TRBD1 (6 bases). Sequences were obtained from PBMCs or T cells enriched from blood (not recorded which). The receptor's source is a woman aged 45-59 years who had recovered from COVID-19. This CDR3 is CASSSTTGRETQYF. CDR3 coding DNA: TGCGCCAGCAGCTCTACTACAGGGCGAGAGACCCAGTACTTC.